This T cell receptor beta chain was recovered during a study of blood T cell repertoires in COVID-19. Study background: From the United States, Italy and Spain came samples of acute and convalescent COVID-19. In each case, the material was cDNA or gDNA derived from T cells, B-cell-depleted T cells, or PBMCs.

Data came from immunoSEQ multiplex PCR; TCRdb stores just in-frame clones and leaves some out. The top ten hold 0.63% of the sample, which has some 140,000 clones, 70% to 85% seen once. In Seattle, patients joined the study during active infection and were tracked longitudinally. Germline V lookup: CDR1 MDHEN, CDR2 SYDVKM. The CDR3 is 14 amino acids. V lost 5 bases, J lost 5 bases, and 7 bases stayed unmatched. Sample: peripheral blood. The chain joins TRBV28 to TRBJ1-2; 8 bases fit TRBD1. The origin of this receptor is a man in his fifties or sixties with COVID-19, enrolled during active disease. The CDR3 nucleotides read TGTGCCAGCAGTCTACAGACAGGGGCGTATGGCTACACCTTC. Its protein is CASSLQTGAYGYTF.